These 9 T cell receptor beta chains were sequenced from one sample in a study of cytomegalovirus exposure and HLA in healthy donors. PCR primers comprised 60 Vbeta and 13 Jbeta primers. TCRdb's copy holds only in-frame clones and misses some; the assay was immunoSEQ multiplex PCR. Here the sample spans some 170,000 clones, 70% to 80% being singletons. The specimen sequenced was PBMCs. The receptors come from a man younger than 35 in good health and CMV-seropositive.

The chain has TRBV4-1 and TRBJ2-7; D is unresolved. The V end was cut by 2 bases, the J end by 3 bases, with 17 bases between. CDR3 length: 16 amino acids. Germline assignment: CDR1 MGHRA and CDR2 YSYEKL. The CDR3 region is CASSQNLHQTGYEQYF. The CDR3 nucleotides are TGCGCCAGCAGCCAAAATTTGCATCAAACGGGCTACGAGCAGTACTTC.

The chain joins TRBV19 to TRBJ2-2; 8 positions agree with TRBD2. This CDR3 is 15 amino acids long. CDR1 LNHDA and CDR2 SQIVND come from the germline V gene (reference sequence). With 9 bases clipped from V and 7 bases from J, the junction kept 13 bases outside the gene matches. CDR3 DNA: TGTGCCAGCACACCATTCTCGGGAGGGGTCGGGGAGCTGTTTTTT. Translation: CASTPFSGGVGELFF.

This clone has a single count. The gene calls are TRBV7-9 and TRBJ2-7; a weak D match, TRBD2 (5 bases). The CDR3 has 14 residues. With 3 bases removed from V and 2 bases from J, the gap between germline ends came to 11 bases. Germline V gene lookup returns CDR1 SEHNR and CDR2 FQNEAQ (reference sequence). The CDR3 protein is CASSLELAPYEQYF. The CDR3 DNA sequence: TGTGCCAGCAGCTTGGAGCTAGCCCCCTACGAGCAGTACTTC.

The chain employs TRBV27 and TRBJ2-1; 9 positions agree with TRBD2. This CDR3 spans 14 amino acids. Germline CDR1 reads MNHEY; CDR2 reads SMNVEV (reference sequence). Losses at the gene ends were 2 bases for V and 8 bases for J; bases not matched to a gene: 4. CDR3 region: CASSLGTSLYEQFF. In DNA form, the CDR3 reads TGTGCCAGCAGTTTAGGGACTAGCCTCTATGAGCAGTTCTTC.

The gene calls are TRBV19 and TRBJ2-1; 7 nucleotides match TRBD2. There are 15 residues in the CDR3. The V segment lost 4 bases and the J segment 6 bases; nucleotides outside the gene matches: 9. CDR1 is LNHDA, CDR2 SQIVND, per germline (reference sequence). CDR3 loop: CASSTTWRESNEQFF. CDR3 DNA sequence: TGTGCCAGTAGTACCACCTGGCGGGAGAGCAATGAGCAGTTCTTC.

The chain employs TRBV5-4 and TRBJ2-2; tentative D call: TRBD1 (6 bases). V lost 4 bases and J 4 bases, leaving 23 bases between the germline ends. Germline V gene lookup returns CDR1 SGHNT and CDR2 YYREEE (reference sequence). There are 18 residues in the CDR3. The CDR3 DNA reads TGTGCCAGCAGCCCAACACAGGGCCGGCCACCCGTCACCGGGGAGCTGTTTTTT. This encodes CASSPTQGRPPVTGELFF.

There are a few counts of this clone. This chain joins TRBV7-9 and TRBJ1-1; D is perhaps TRBD1 (6 bases). CDR1 and CDR2 (germline): SEHNR, FQNEAQ (reference sequence). CDR3 size: 15 residues. The V end was cut by 5 bases, the J end by 0 bases, with 13 bases between. For the CDR3, the DNA is TGTGCCAGCAGCGGCCCCGGGACAATGAACACTGAAGCTTTCTTT. It yields the protein CASSGPGTMNTEAFF.

The V call is TRBV15, the J call TRBJ2-7; TRBD2 matches 7 bases. The CDR3 contains 14 residues. V lost 5 bases, J lost 3 bases, and 7 bases stayed unmatched. The V gene's germline CDR1 is LNHNV and CDR2 YYDKDF (reference sequence). This chain's CDR3 is CATSRTSYGYEQYF. The CDR3 DNA reads as TGTGCCACCAGCCGGACTAGTTACGGCTACGAGCAGTACTTC.

V is TRBV18 and J is TRBJ1-4; 7 nucleotides match TRBD1. The CDR3 runs 15 residues. Losses at the gene ends were 2 bases for V and 4 bases for J; bases not matched to a gene: 4. Germline lookup yields CDR1 KGHSH and CDR2 LQKENI. CDR3 amino acids: CASSPSGQHNEKLFF. For the CDR3, the DNA is TGTGCCAGCTCACCATCGGGACAGCATAATGAAAAACTGTTTTTT.